The clone carrying this T cell receptor (beta chain) occurred once. Its matching antigen is unknown. The record originates from a study of PD-1 blockade in classical Hodgkin lymphoma. Study background: Treatment was intravenous nivolumab, 3 mg/kg every 2 weeks, until progression. Whole-study findings and limits: Partial responders and progressors had significantly lower baseline TCR diversity.

The data were produced by immunoSEQ multiplex PCR, yet TCRdb's version contains in-frame clones alone and is incomplete. This table holds 47,000 or so clones, 73% found once. There was relapse after autologous stem cell transplantation in every patient, and there was variation in brentuximab vedotin exposure. Complete response, partial response or progressive disease constituted the best response categories observed. The clonotype comes from a human donor with classical Hodgkin lymphoma. This material consisted of peripheral blood mononuclear cells (PBMCs), taken at baseline.

CDR3 sequence: CASDRSPAGGGYTF. DNA of the CDR3: TGCGCCAGCGACCGATCCCCCGCGGGGGGGGGCTACACCTTC. The V call is TRBV5-1, the J call TRBJ1-2; the D gene is possibly TRBD1 (5 bases). The CDR3 has 14 residues. The V gene's germline CDR1 is SGHRS and CDR2 YFSETQ. V was clipped by 7 bases and J by 8 bases, with 21 bases between them.